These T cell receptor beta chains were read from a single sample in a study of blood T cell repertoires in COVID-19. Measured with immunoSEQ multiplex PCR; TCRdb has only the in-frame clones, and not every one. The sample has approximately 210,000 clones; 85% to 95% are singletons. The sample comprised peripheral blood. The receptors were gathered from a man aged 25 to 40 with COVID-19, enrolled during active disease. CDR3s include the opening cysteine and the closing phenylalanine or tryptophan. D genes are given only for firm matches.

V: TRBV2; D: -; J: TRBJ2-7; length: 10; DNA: TGTGCCAGCAGTGCATACGAGCAGTACTTC; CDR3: CASSAYEQYF
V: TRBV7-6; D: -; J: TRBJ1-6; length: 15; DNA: TGTGCCAGCAGCTTAGATAACTCCTATAATTCACCCCTCCACTTT; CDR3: CASSLDNSYNSPLHF
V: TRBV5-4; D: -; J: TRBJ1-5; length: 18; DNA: TGTGCCAGCAGCTCAGACAGGAGTTGTCCCTATAGCAATCAGCCCCAGCATTTT; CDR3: CASSSDRSCPYSNQPQHF
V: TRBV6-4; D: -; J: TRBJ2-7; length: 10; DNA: TGTGCCAGCAGCAGGACAGAGCAGTACTTC; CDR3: CASSRTEQYF
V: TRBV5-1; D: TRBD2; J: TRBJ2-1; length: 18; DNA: TGCGCCAGCAGCTTGGAAAGTAGCGGGGGAAGCTCCTACAATGAGCAGTTCTTC; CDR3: CASSLESSGGSSYNEQFF
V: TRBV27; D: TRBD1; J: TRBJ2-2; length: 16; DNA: TGTGCCAGCAGTCCCCGACAGGGGGCGATCACCGGGGAGCTGTTTTTT; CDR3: CASSPRQGAITGELFF
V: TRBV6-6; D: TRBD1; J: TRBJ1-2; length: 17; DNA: TGTGCCAGCAGACGAACCCCGGGACAGGGAGGAAGGGTCGGCTACACCTTC; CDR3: CASRRTPGQGGRVGYTF
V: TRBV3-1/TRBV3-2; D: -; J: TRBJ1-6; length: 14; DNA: TGTGCCAGCAGCCAAGGGCCCTATAATTCACCCCTCCACTTT; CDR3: CASSQGPYNSPLHF
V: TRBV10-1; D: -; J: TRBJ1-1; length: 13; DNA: TGCGCCAGTTCCCGCGGCCAGAGCGATGAAGCTTTCTTT; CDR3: CASSRGQSDEAFF
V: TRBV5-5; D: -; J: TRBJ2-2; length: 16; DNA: TGTGCCAGCAGCCAAAGTCCAGGGTCGGACACCGGGGAGCTGTTTTTT; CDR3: CASSQSPGSDTGELFF